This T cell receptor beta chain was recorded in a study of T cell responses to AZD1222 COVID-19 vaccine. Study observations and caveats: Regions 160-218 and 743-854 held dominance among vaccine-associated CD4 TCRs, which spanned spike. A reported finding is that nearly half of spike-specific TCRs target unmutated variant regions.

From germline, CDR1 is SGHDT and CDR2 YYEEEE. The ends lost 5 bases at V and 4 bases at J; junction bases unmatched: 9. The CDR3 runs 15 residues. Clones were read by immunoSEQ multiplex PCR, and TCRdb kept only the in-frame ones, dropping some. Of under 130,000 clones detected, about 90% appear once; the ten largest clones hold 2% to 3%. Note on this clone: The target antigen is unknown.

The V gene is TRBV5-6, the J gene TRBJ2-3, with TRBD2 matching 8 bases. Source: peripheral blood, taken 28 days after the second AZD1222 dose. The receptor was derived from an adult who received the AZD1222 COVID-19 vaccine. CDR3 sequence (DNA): TGTGCCAGCAGATCCGGGACTAGTCAGTCAGATACGCAGTATTTT. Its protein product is CASRSGTSQSDTQYF.